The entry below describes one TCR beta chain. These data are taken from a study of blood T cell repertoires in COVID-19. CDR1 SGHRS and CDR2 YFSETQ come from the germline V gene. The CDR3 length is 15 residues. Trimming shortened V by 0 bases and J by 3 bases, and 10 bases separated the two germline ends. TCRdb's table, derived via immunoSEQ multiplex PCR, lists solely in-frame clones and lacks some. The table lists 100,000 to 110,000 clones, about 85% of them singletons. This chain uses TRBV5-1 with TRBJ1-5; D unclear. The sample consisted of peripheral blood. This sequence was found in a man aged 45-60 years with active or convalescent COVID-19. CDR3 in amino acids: CASSLAPGINQPQHF. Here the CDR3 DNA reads TGCGCCAGCAGCTTGGCCCCGGGAATCAATCAGCCCCAGCATTTT.